This entry is about one TCR beta chain. The antigen is not known. This sample stems from a study of T cell clones after liver transplantation. As for the study in general: Post-transplant blood was tracked for graft-donor-reactive T cell clones identified in a pre-transplant mixed lymphocyte reaction. Samples came pre-transplant, pre-randomization before withdrawal, and post-randomization after withdrawal ended.

The method was immunoSEQ multiplex PCR; TCRdb's version includes in-frame clones alone and lacks a portion of them. The sample includes tens of thousands of clones, about 70% of them seen just once. The study's findings and limits: Donor-reactive sequences fell more than third party-reactive ones, suggesting partial deletion.

Sequencing used CD4+ T cells from blood, obtained before liver transplant. This TCR was sampled from a human donor who received a liver transplant.

CDR3 sequence reads: CASSLSSSQGTDTQYF. The CDR3 nucleotides are TGCGCCAGCAGCTTGTCTAGTAGCCAAGGCACAGATACGCAGTATTTT. The J gene is TRBJ2-3, the V gene TRBV5-1; D is undetermined. Trimming shortened V by 1 base and J by 1 base, and 13 bases separated the two germline ends. Germline V gene data show CDR1 as SGHRS and CDR2 as YFSETQ. The CDR3 is 16 residues long.